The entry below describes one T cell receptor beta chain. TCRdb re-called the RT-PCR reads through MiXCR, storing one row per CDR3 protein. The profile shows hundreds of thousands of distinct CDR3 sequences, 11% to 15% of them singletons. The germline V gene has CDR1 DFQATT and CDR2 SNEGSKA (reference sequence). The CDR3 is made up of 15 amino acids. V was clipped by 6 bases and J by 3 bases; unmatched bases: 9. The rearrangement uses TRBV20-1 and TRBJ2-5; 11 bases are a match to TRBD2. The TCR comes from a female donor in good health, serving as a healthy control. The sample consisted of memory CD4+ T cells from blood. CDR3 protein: CSALAGGDQKETQYF. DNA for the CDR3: TGCAGTGCCCTAGCGGGGGGAGACCAAAAAGAGACCCAGTACTTC.